These T cell receptor beta chains were read from a single sample in a study of cytomegalovirus exposure and HLA in healthy donors. Sequencing was performed with immunoSEQ multiplex PCR; in TCRdb, only in-frame clones are kept and a portion is missing. The table lists just over 80,000 clones, approximately 96% of them singletons, with 1.3% in the top ten. The sequenced sample consisted of PBMCs. The receptor set was obtained from a woman younger than 35 in good health and CMV-seronegative. Both conserved end residues are trimmed from each CDR3. Each record gives: J gene, V gene, CDR3 length, CDR3 protein.

j_call: TRBJ1-2; v_call: TRBV6-5; cdr3_length: 12; cdr3_aa: ASSYSDRNYGYT
j_call: TRBJ2-1; v_call: TRBV28; cdr3_length: 13; cdr3_aa: ASSSGTSGNNEQF
j_call: TRBJ1-2; v_call: TRBV2; cdr3_length: 10; cdr3_aa: ASLRENYGYT
j_call: TRBJ2-3; v_call: TRBV9; cdr3_length: 11; cdr3_aa: ASSVPGTDTQY
j_call: TRBJ2-5; v_call: TRBV12-5; cdr3_length: 14; cdr3_aa: ASGPGLAGVGETQY
j_call: TRBJ1-1; v_call: TRBV28; cdr3_length: 14; cdr3_aa: ASSLSAGRGHTEAF
j_call: TRBJ1-5; v_call: TRBV10-2; cdr3_length: 12; cdr3_aa: ASSDGQAGEPQH
j_call: TRBJ2-7; v_call: TRBV6-1; cdr3_length: 8; cdr3_aa: ASSQYEQY
j_call: TRBJ2-6; v_call: TRBV19; cdr3_length: 13; cdr3_aa: ASSIATTFGNVLT
j_call: TRBJ1-5; v_call: TRBV19; cdr3_length: 13; cdr3_aa: ASTSPGSSNQPQH
j_call: TRBJ2-5; v_call: TRBV5-4; cdr3_length: 14; cdr3_aa: ASRGTSGGKEETQY
j_call: TRBJ2-2; v_call: TRBV10-3; cdr3_length: 14; cdr3_aa: AISEPDTFLDGELF
j_call: TRBJ2-2; v_call: TRBV2; cdr3_length: 14; cdr3_aa: ASSDRDRGHTGELF
j_call: TRBJ2-7; v_call: TRBV9; cdr3_length: 12; cdr3_aa: ASSVAPTAHEQY
j_call: TRBJ1-4; v_call: TRBV29-1; cdr3_length: 10; cdr3_aa: SVGTGVEKLF
j_call: TRBJ2-1; v_call: TRBV7-9; cdr3_length: 13; cdr3_aa: ASSLTGGLYNEQF
j_call: TRBJ1-3; v_call: TRBV6-5; cdr3_length: 12; cdr3_aa: ASGSRGFGNTIY
j_call: TRBJ2-7; v_call: TRBV5-1; cdr3_length: 13; cdr3_aa: ASSLMREGLYEQY
j_call: TRBJ1-1; v_call: TRBV10-3; cdr3_length: 15; cdr3_aa: AIQPSPSGGGGTEAF
j_call: TRBJ2-3; v_call: TRBV11-3; cdr3_length: 13; cdr3_aa: ASSVGGSITDTQY
j_call: TRBJ1-1; v_call: TRBV5-1; cdr3_length: 13; cdr3_aa: ASSSESGGTTEAF
j_call: TRBJ2-1; v_call: TRBV6-1; cdr3_length: 10; cdr3_aa: ASRGLADEQF
j_call: TRBJ2-1; v_call: TRBV5-1; cdr3_length: 17; cdr3_aa: ASSLVLAGARSSYNEQF
j_call: TRBJ2-1; v_call: TRBV29-1; cdr3_length: 10; cdr3_aa: SADPSGDEQF
j_call: TRBJ1-5; v_call: TRBV5-6; cdr3_length: 16; cdr3_aa: ASSQRWDSSYSNQPQH
j_call: TRBJ1-1; v_call: TRBV29-1; cdr3_length: 10; cdr3_aa: SAPSGAGVAF
j_call: TRBJ2-3; v_call: TRBV19; cdr3_length: 14; cdr3_aa: ASNPPLGQGTDTQY
j_call: TRBJ2-1; v_call: TRBV7-8; cdr3_length: 14; cdr3_aa: ASSARTSGRSNEQF
j_call: TRBJ1-1; v_call: TRBV28; cdr3_length: 11; cdr3_aa: ASSVSRGRSPF
j_call: TRBJ1-5; v_call: TRBV28; cdr3_length: 10; cdr3_aa: ASTLDSQPQH
j_call: TRBJ1-2; v_call: TRBV11-2; cdr3_length: 13; cdr3_aa: ASSLGLGTQYGYT
j_call: TRBJ2-4; v_call: TRBV2; cdr3_length: 14; cdr3_aa: ASSEGTGLGKNIQY
j_call: TRBJ2-3; v_call: TRBV10-3; cdr3_length: 15; cdr3_aa: AIRPGQGVEDTDTQY
j_call: TRBJ2-1; v_call: TRBV10-1; cdr3_length: 13; cdr3_aa: ASSEGASDYNEQF
j_call: TRBJ1-6; v_call: TRBV5-4; cdr3_length: 11; cdr3_aa: ASSPPSGSPLH
j_call: TRBJ2-7; v_call: TRBV7-9; cdr3_length: 12; cdr3_aa: ASSLAWGAYEQY
j_call: TRBJ2-7; v_call: TRBV10-1; cdr3_length: 11; cdr3_aa: ASSMAGVFEQY
j_call: TRBJ2-5; v_call: TRBV18; cdr3_length: 14; cdr3_aa: ASSPPTSGSRLTQY
j_call: TRBJ2-1; v_call: TRBV9; cdr3_length: 18; cdr3_aa: ASSVGSGLAVRQGINEQF
j_call: TRBJ1-3; v_call: TRBV4-1; cdr3_length: 16; cdr3_aa: ASSQEFFWQGAGNTIY
j_call: TRBJ2-7; v_call: TRBV14; cdr3_length: 13; cdr3_aa: ASSQPGTVPYEQY
j_call: TRBJ2-7; v_call: TRBV29-1; cdr3_length: 11; cdr3_aa: SAAGTKTYEQY
j_call: TRBJ2-7; v_call: TRBV18; cdr3_length: 11; cdr3_aa: ASQKSGYYEQY
j_call: TRBJ2-5; v_call: TRBV4-1; cdr3_length: 12; cdr3_aa: ASSPAGGQETQY
j_call: TRBJ2-2; v_call: TRBV25-1; cdr3_length: 11; cdr3_aa: ASSEPGVAELF
j_call: TRBJ2-2; v_call: TRBV9; cdr3_length: 17; cdr3_aa: ASSTRGQGGSGNTGELF
j_call: TRBJ2-1; v_call: TRBV10-3; cdr3_length: 13; cdr3_aa: AIRTSGLTYNEQF
j_call: TRBJ1-2; v_call: TRBV11-2; cdr3_length: 12; cdr3_aa: ASSYLGRIDGYT
j_call: TRBJ2-7; v_call: TRBV10-3; cdr3_length: 13; cdr3_aa: AIVIFRDNAYEQY
j_call: TRBJ2-7; v_call: TRBV7-9; cdr3_length: 16; cdr3_aa: ASSLGAIGSAYSYEQY
j_call: TRBJ2-1; v_call: TRBV18; cdr3_length: 15; cdr3_aa: ASSPPIGTGRYNEQF
j_call: TRBJ1-1; v_call: TRBV6-6; cdr3_length: 12; cdr3_aa: ASSPRGGGTEAF
j_call: TRBJ2-7; v_call: TRBV4-2; cdr3_length: 10; cdr3_aa: ASSQLANEQY
j_call: TRBJ1-2; v_call: TRBV2; cdr3_length: 11; cdr3_aa: ASSVGGPDGYT